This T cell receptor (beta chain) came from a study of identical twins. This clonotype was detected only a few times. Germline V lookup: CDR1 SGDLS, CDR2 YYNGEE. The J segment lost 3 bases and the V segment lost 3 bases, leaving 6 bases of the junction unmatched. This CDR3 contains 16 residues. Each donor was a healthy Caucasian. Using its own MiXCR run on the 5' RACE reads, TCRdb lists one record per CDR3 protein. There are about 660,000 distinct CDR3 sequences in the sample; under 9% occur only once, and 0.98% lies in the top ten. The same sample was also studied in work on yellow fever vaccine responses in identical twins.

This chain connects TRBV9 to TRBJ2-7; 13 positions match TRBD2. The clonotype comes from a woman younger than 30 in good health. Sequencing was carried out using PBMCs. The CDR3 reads CASSEGTSGVHYEQYF. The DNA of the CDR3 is TGTGCCAGCAGCGAGGGGACTAGCGGGGTCCACTACGAGCAGTACTTC.